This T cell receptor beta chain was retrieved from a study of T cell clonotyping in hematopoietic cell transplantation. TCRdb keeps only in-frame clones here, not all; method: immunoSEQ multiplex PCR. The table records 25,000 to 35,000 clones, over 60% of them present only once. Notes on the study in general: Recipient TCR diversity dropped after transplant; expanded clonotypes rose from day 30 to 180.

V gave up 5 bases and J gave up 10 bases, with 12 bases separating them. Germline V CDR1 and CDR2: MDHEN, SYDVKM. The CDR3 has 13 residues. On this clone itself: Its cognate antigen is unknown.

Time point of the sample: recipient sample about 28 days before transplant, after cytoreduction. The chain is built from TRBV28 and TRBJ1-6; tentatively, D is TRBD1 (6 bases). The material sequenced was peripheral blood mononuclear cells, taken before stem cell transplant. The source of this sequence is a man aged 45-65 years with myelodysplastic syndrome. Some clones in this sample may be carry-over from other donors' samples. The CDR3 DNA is TGTGCCAGCAGTGCAACAGGGTCGTCACCCCTCCACTTT. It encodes CASSATGSSPLHF.